This T cell receptor beta chain was sequenced in a study of cytomegalovirus exposure and HLA in healthy donors. 13 Jbeta primers and 60 Vbeta primers were used for the PCR. Repertoires were generated with immunoSEQ multiplex PCR, while TCRdb's copy carries only in-frame clones and drops some. The table shows tens of thousands of clones, with roughly 63% occurring only once. The receptor was isolated from a middle-aged woman in good health and CMV-seropositive. The sequenced sample consisted of PBMCs.

DNA for the CDR3: TGTGCCAGCTCACCACCAGACGGCCGGGACGAGCAGTACTTC. This encodes CASSPPDGRDEQYF. J is TRBJ2-7 and V is TRBV18; D is unresolved. The germline V gene encodes CDR1 KGHSH and CDR2 LQKENI. The V gene lost 0 bases and the J gene lost 5 bases, with 11 bases spanning the gap. CDR3 size: 14 residues.